Sequencing of this T cell receptor (beta chain) was carried out in a study of blood T cell repertoires in COVID-19. Per the original data handling: Amplified reference gene primers provided the basis for estimating nucleated cell counts. TCRdb keeps only in-frame clones here, not all; method: immunoSEQ multiplex PCR. The DNA was the basis for D and trimming; V, J and clone size are from that table. The table has hundreds of thousands of clones, about 85% seen once. There are 14 residues in the CDR3. V lost 9 bases and J 2 bases, leaving 15 bases between the germline ends. The germline V gene encodes CDR1 ENHRY and CDR2 SYGVKD.

The V and J genes are TRBV10-3 and TRBJ2-3; TRBD1 might be the D (6 bases). The sequence derives from a human donor in a cohort sampled during active COVID-19. Sequenced sample: peripheral blood. CDR3 amino acids: CAMNHTGPTDTQYF. Here the CDR3 DNA reads TGTGCCATGAATCATACAGGGCCCACAGATACGCAGTATTTT.